The 20 T cell receptor beta chains given below trace back to one sample, sequenced in a study of T cells after posttransplantation cyclophosphamide. TCRdb's table, derived via immunoSEQ multiplex PCR, lists solely in-frame clones and lacks some. The sample presents 40,000 to 55,000 clones, none singletons. Sequenced sample: PBMCs. Receptors originate from a man in his forties or fifties in good health, CMV-negative, and a related stem cell transplant donor.

This clone was observed at least ten times. This chain connects TRBV19 to TRBJ1-5; tentatively, D is TRBD1 (5 bases). Germline lookup yields CDR1 LNHDA and CDR2 SQIVND (reference sequence). This CDR3 is 15 amino acids long. V was pared by 4 bases and J by 5 bases, with 15 bases between. The CDR3 nucleotides read TGTGCCAGTAGTAGGGGAGGGACGGTGCATCAGCCCCAGCATTTT. It specifies CASSRGGTVHQPQHF.

This clone was seen many times. J is TRBJ2-7 and V is TRBV23-1; D may be TRBD2 (5 bases). TRBV23-1 is noted as an ORF with a role that remains uncertain. CDR3 size: 15 residues. Trimming took off 3 bases at V and 6 bases at J, with 18 bases between the two ends. The CDR3 sequence: CASSHYGLSSGEQYF. The CDR3 region has the DNA TGCGCCAGCAGTCACTACGGACTGAGCTCCGGCGAGCAGTACTTC.

Many counts were recorded for this clone. V gene TRBV6-5 combines with J gene TRBJ2-7, with 8 bases lining up with TRBD2. The CDR3 consists of 14 residues. The germline V gene encodes CDR1 MNHEY and CDR2 SVGAGI. Trimming removed 11 bases from V and 1 base from J; junction bases left unmatched: 10. The CDR3 spells CAASRAGVSYEQYF. The CDR3 nucleotides read TGTGCCGCCTCTAGAGCGGGAGTTTCCTACGAGCAGTACTTC.

This clone was picked up many times. The rearrangement links TRBV21-1 to TRBJ2-1; the table calls TRBD2, which could not be checked here. TRBV21-1 is annotated as a pseudogene. This CDR3 has 15 amino acids. The CDR3 loop is CASSPLPSLYNEQFF. The CDR3 DNA sequence: TGTGCCAGCAGCCCTCTCCCCTCCCTCTACAATGAGCAGTTCTTC.

This clone showed up many times. This chain joins TRBV4-1 and TRBJ2-7, with D perhaps matching TRBD2 (5 bases). V was trimmed by 3 bases and J by 5 bases, leaving 17 bases between them. The CDR3 length is 15 residues. Germline V lookup: CDR1 MGHRA, CDR2 YSYEKL. CDR3 sequence (DNA): TGCGCCAGCAGCCATCGGCTTACCTCGAGGGACGAGCAGTACTTC. Encoded protein: CASSHRLTSRDEQYF.

The sample holds many counts of this clone. The genes are TRBV5-1 and TRBJ2-2; D may be TRBD1 (6 bases). The CDR3 loop spans 15 amino acids. Trimming pared 3 bases from V and 2 bases from J, leaving 11 bases between. In germline, CDR1 is SGHRS, CDR2 YFSETQ. The DNA for the CDR3 is TGCGCCAGCAGCTCCCCGGGACACAACACCGGGGAGCTGTTTTTT. It codes for CASSSPGHNTGELFF.

This clone came up many times. The chain is built from TRBV5-8 and TRBJ1-4; no reliable D call. The CDR3 loop spans 14 amino acids. Per germline, CDR1 SGHTS and CDR2 YDEGEE. Trimming removed 0 bases from V and 4 bases from J, with 7 bases in between. The DNA of the CDR3 is TGTGCCAGCAGCTTGGTTCAGGATAATGAAAAACTGTTTTTT. This gives the protein CASSLVQDNEKLFF.

This clone was observed many times. The chain employs TRBV4-1 and TRBJ2-5; 8 nucleotides align to TRBD2. Germline V CDR1 and CDR2: MGHRA, YSYEKL. This CDR3 has 17 amino acids. Germline trimming cut 5 bases from V and 1 base from J; bases unmatched to any gene: 12. CDR3 sequence reads: CASSSHAGREVQETQYF. In DNA, the CDR3 is TGCGCCAGCAGCTCCCACGCCGGGAGGGAAGTCCAAGAGACCCAGTACTTC.

The table lists this clone with many counts. The limits of the CDR3 on the DNA are not certain, so only TCRdb's listed CDR3 is given. This chain uses TRBV27 with TRBJ1-1; the table calls TRBD1, which could not be checked here. The V gene's germline CDR1 is MNHEY and CDR2 SMNVEV (reference sequence). The CDR3 region is 11 residues in length, termini included. The CDR3 sequence is CASILGPEAFF.

There are many counts of this clone. The chain is built from TRBV7-3 and TRBJ2-1; D unclear. V lost 1 base to trimming and J lost 2 bases, with 21 bases between them. Per the germline V gene, CDR1 is SGHTA and CDR2 is FQGTGA. The CDR3 sequence is 19 residues long. The CDR3 DNA follows: TGTGCCAGCAGCTTAATTCCCGGAGCATTAGGCCCTGCCTACAATGAGCAGTTCTTC. It yields the protein CASSLIPGALGPAYNEQFF.

This clone was seen ten or more times. The chain's CDR3 is CASSLELAGGGVQETQYF. The CDR3 DNA reads TGTGCCAGCAGCTTAGAACTAGCGGGAGGGGGGGTTCAAGAGACCCAGTACTTC. The rearrangement uses TRBV7-2 and TRBJ2-5, with 13 positions matching TRBD2. Germline V gene sequence: CDR1 SGHTA, CDR2 FQGNSA. V was clipped by 1 base and J by 2 bases; unmatched bases: 7. The CDR3 has 18 amino acids.

This clone was seen more than once but under ten times. The chain has TRBV4-1 and TRBJ2-7; D not certain. Trimming cost V 1 base and J 1 base, with 14 bases left between them. Germline V lookup: CDR1 MGHRA, CDR2 YSYEKL. There are 16 residues in the CDR3. The CDR3 DNA follows: TGCGCCAGCAGCCAAGGGCACACCTTGGCTTCCTACGAGCAGTACTTC. Translated: CASSQGHTLASYEQYF.

This chain links TRBV21-1 with TRBJ2-5; the table gives TRBD2 as D, unverified against the DNA. TRBV21-1 is an annotated pseudogene. The CDR3 runs 16 residues. The CDR3 loop is CASSKRPSRPQETQYF. In nucleotides, the CDR3 is TGTGCCAGCAGCAAACGCCCTTCGCGGCCCCAAGAGACCCAGTACTTC.

This clone was seen at least ten times. The V gene is TRBV29-1, the J gene TRBJ1-1, with D possibly TRBD1 on 6 matching bases. Trimming cost V 0 bases and J 1 base, with 18 bases left between them. The CDR3 runs to 17 residues. The germline V gene encodes CDR1 SQVTM and CDR2 ANQGSEA. The CDR3 protein is CSVEDPVQGWGNTEAFF. DNA for the CDR3: TGCAGCGTTGAAGATCCTGTACAGGGCTGGGGGAACACTGAAGCTTTCTTT.

In this sample, this clone turned up many times. The J gene is TRBJ1-1, the V gene TRBV30, with D unresolved. The germline gives CDR1 GTSNPN, CDR2 SVGIG (reference sequence). The length of the CDR3 is 11 residues. Deletions cut 8 bases from V and 11 bases from J, with 18 bases between. The CDR3: CALKEGLGAFF. The CDR3 nucleotides are TGTGCCCTAAAGGAGGGCCTGGGTGCTTTCTTT.

This clone was recorded many times. The DNA of the CDR3 is TGTGCCAGCAGCTGGGGGACAGGGGCCTACAATGAGCAGTTCTTC. Its protein product is CASSWGTGAYNEQFF. The chain carries TRBV7-2 and TRBJ2-1, with 10 bases lining up with TRBD1. After removal of 4 bases from V and 2 bases from J, the junction contained 2 bases not matched to a gene. Germline assignment: CDR1 SGHTA and CDR2 FQGNSA. This CDR3 has 15 amino acids.

This clone was detected ten times or more. This rearrangement joins TRBV19 to TRBJ2-5; weak D call: TRBD2 (6 bases). V dropped 6 bases and J dropped 4 bases, with 6 bases sitting between them. The germline V gene has CDR1 LNHDA and CDR2 SQIVND (reference sequence). CDR3 size: 11 residues. In nucleotides, the CDR3 is TGTGCCAGTAGGGGAGGAGAGACCCAGTACTTC. It codes for CASRGGETQYF.

This clone was observed at least ten times. This chain connects TRBV5-4 to TRBJ2-7, with D maybe TRBD2 (5 bases). Trimming took 4 bases from V and 3 from J, leaving 17 bases between them. This CDR3 contains 15 residues. Germline loops: CDR1 SGHNT, CDR2 YYREEE (reference sequence). CDR3: CASSLGRESFYEQYF. The CDR3 DNA sequence: TGTGCCAGCAGCCTGGGGAGAGAGTCCTTCTACGAGCAGTACTTC.

There are many counts of this clone. The rearrangement uses TRBV6-1 and TRBJ1-1, with D perhaps TRBD1 (5 bases). The CDR3 totals 14 residues. Per germline, CDR1 MNHNS and CDR2 SASEGT. Trimming pared 2 bases from V and 5 bases from J, leaving 12 bases between. The CDR3 DNA sequence: TGTGCCAGCAGTGAAAATGGGGCAGGAACTGAAGCTTTCTTT. Translating it yields CASSENGAGTEAFF.

This clone was observed at least ten times. This chain joins TRBV9 and TRBJ2-2; 7 bases are a match to TRBD2. Germline V CDR1 and CDR2: SGDLS, YYNGEE. The CDR3 loop spans 15 amino acids. Trimming took 2 bases from V and 2 from J; bases not matched to a gene: 3. Here the CDR3 DNA reads TGTGCCAGCAGCGTGGGAGGGACTAACACCGGGGAGCTGTTTTTT. It specifies CASSVGGTNTGELFF.